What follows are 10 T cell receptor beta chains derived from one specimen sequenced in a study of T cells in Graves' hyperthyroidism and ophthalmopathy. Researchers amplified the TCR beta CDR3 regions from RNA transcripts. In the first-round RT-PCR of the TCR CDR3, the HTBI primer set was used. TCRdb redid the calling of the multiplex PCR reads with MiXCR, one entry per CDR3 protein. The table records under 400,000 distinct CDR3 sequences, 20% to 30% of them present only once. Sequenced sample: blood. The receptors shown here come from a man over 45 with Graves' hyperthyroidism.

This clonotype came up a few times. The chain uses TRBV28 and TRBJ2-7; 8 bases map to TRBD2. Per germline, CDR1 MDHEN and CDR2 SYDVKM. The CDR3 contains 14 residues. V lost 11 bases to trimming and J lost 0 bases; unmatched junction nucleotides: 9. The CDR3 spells CASGGTISSYEQYF. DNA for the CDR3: TGTGCCTCGGGGGGGACAATAAGCTCCTACGAGCAGTACTTC.

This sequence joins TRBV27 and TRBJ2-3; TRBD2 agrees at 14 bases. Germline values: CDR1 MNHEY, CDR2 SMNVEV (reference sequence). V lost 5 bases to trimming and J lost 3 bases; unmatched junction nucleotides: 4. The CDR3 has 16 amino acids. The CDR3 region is CASSDGLAGGTDTQYF. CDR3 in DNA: TGTGCCAGCAGTGACGGACTAGCGGGAGGAACAGATACGCAGTATTTT.

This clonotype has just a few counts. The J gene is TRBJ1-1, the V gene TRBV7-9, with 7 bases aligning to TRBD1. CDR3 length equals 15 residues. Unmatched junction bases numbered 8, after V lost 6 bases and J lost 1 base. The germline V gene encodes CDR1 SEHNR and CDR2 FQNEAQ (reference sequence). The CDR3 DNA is TGTGCCAGCAGTCTAACGGGACAGTCGAACACTGAAGCTTTCTTT. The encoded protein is CASSLTGQSNTEAFF.

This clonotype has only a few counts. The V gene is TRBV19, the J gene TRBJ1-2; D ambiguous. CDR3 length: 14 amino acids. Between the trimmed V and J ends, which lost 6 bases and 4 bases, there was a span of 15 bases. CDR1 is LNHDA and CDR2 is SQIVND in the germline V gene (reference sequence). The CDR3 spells CASSHHGVPYGYTF. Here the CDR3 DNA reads TGTGCCAGTAGCCATCATGGGGTGCCCTATGGCTACACCTTC.

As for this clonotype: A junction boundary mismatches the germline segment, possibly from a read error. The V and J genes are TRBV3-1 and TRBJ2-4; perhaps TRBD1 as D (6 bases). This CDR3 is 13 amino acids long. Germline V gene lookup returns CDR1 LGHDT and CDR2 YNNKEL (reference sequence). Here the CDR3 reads CASSRTAQNIQYF. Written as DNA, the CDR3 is TGTGCCAGCAGCCGGACAGCCCAAAACATTCAGTACTTC. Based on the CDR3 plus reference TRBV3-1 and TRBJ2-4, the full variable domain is DTAVSQTPKYLVTQMGNDKSIKCEQNLGHDTMYWYKQDSKKFLKIMFSYNNKELIINETVPNRFSPKSPDKAHLNLHINSLELGDSAVYFCASSRTAQNIQYFGAGTRLSVL.

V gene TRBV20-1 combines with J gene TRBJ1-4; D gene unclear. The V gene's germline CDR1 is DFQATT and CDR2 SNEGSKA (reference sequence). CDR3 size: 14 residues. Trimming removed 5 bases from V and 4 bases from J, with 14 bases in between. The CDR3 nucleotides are TGCAGTGCTTGGCCTTGGGCTGGTAATGAAAAACTGTTTTTT. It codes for CSAWPWAGNEKLFF.

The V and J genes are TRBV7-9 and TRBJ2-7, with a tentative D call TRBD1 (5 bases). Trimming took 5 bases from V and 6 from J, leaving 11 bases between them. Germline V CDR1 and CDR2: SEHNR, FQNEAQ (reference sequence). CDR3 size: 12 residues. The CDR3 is CASSRGGLEQYF. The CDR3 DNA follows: TGTGCCAGCAGCAGGGGTGGCCTCGAGCAGTACTTC.

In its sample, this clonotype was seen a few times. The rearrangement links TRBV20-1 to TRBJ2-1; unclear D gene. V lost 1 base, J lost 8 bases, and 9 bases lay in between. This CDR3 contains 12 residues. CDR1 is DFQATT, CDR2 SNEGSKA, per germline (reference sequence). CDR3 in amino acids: CSARGSTDEQFF. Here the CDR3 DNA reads TGCAGTGCTAGAGGTTCAACCGATGAGCAGTTCTTC.

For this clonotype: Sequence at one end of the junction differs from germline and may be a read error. The CDR3 region has the DNA TGTGCCGGCAGCCTAAGCTCGGGCAATGAGCAGTTCTTC. Translation gives CAGSLSSGNEQFF. This rearrangement joins TRBV3-1 to TRBJ2-1, with D hard to call. In germline, CDR1 is LGHDT, CDR2 YNNKEL (reference sequence). This CDR3 contains 13 residues.

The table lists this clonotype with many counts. CDR3 sequence: CAISDSPGQLNTEAFF. The CDR3 DNA is TGTGCCATCAGTGATTCCCCCGGACAGTTGAACACTGAAGCTTTCTTT. The gene calls are TRBV10-3 and TRBJ1-1; tentatively, D is TRBD1 (6 bases). The CDR3 sequence is 16 residues long. The ends were cut back, 3 bases at V and 0 bases at J, with 14 bases in the middle. Germline V CDR1 and CDR2: ENHRY, SYGVKD.